Below, 21 T cell receptor beta chains from the same sample are listed, as sequenced in a study of T-cell reconstitution after alpha-beta-depleted transplantation in children. For TCRbeta, the library was prepared with unique molecular identifiers. TCRdb passed the PCR reads through MiXCR, listing each CDR3 protein once. The sample includes some 130,000 distinct CDR3 sequences, 8.5% to 10% seen only once; the top ten take around 24%. The sequencing here drew on PBMCs, mostly from graft donor cells, taken 180 days after TCRalphabeta/CD19-depleted stem cell transplant. These receptors all come from a girl in the first two years of life who had a stem cell transplant for combined immunodeficiency, so the T cells may come from the graft donor.

The V gene is TRBV20-1, the J gene TRBJ2-7, with 7 bases fitting TRBD1. This CDR3 comprises 15 residues. Germline V gives CDR1 DFQATT, CDR2 SNEGSKA (reference sequence). The ends lost 0 bases at V and 0 bases at J; junction bases unmatched: 5. As DNA, the CDR3 is TGCAGTGCTAGAGATCGGGCAGGGGGCTCCTACGAGCAGTACTTC. Encoded protein: CSARDRAGGSYEQYF.

This clonotype was counted only a few times. This chain uses TRBV5-1 with TRBJ2-1; tentatively, D is TRBD1 (5 bases). The CDR3 extends over 15 amino acids. Between the trimmed V and J ends, which lost 0 bases and 4 bases, there was a span of 11 bases. CDR1 is SGHRS and CDR2 is YFSETQ in the germline V gene. This chain's CDR3 is CASSLVWGLYNEQFF. Here the CDR3 DNA reads TGCGCCAGCAGCTTGGTGTGGGGCTTATACAATGAGCAGTTCTTC.

The chain is built from TRBV7-9 and TRBJ2-3, with TRBD2 matching 7 bases. V lost 2 bases, J lost 2 bases, and 10 bases stayed unmatched. Germline loops: CDR1 SEHNR, CDR2 FQNEAQ (reference sequence). The CDR3 covers 17 residues. CDR3 DNA: TGTGCCAGCAGCTTATTTGCGTTTGCGGGAGTCACAGATACGCAGTATTTT. It is translated as CASSLFAFAGVTDTQYF.

This clonotype was observed a few times. The chain uses TRBV20-1 and TRBJ1-2, with no clear D. Germline V lookup: CDR1 DFQATT, CDR2 SNEGSKA (reference sequence). This CDR3 spans 13 amino acids. V was cut by 6 bases and J by 0 bases, with 11 bases left in between. Written as DNA, the CDR3 is TGCAGTGCGGCGCAGGACCCTAACTATGGCTACACCTTC. This translates into CSAAQDPNYGYTF.

This chain links TRBV20-1 with TRBJ2-7, with D possibly matching TRBD2 (6 bases). Germline V gives CDR1 DFQATT, CDR2 SNEGSKA (reference sequence). The CDR3 sequence is 14 residues long. V was cut by 3 bases and J by 0 bases, with 12 bases left in between. CDR3 loop: CSARPWDSSYEQYF. DNA of the CDR3: TGCAGTGCTAGGCCCTGGGACTCCTCCTACGAGCAGTACTTC.

V is TRBV6-5 and J is TRBJ2-3; D uncertain. Trimming pared 0 bases from V and 0 bases from J, leaving 10 bases between. The CDR3 has 16 residues. Germline CDR1 is MNHEY and CDR2 is SVGAGI. The CDR3 sequence: CASSYSVLVSTDTQYF. The CDR3 coding sequence is TGTGCCAGCAGTTACTCAGTGCTGGTCAGCACAGATACGCAGTATTTT.

This chain connects TRBV6-1 to TRBJ2-3; D could derive from TRBD1 or TRBD2 (5 bases each). Trimming took off 5 bases at V and 0 bases at J, with 15 bases between the two ends. CDR3 size: 16 residues. Germline CDR1 MNHNS, CDR2 SASEGT. CDR3 in amino acids: CASSLERDGSTDTQYF. The CDR3 DNA reads TGTGCCAGCAGTCTAGAGAGGGACGGGAGCACAGATACGCAGTATTTT.

In this sample, this clonotype turned up many times. The DNA for the CDR3 is TGTGCCAGCAGCTTATTTGGGGGGGCGAGGGCAGATACGCAGTATTTT. Translating it yields CASSLFGGARADTQYF. The chain couples TRBV7-2 to TRBJ2-3; weak D call: TRBD2 (7 bases). The CDR3 length is 16 residues. V gave up 2 bases and J gave up 4 bases, with 16 bases separating them. Per germline, CDR1 SGHTA and CDR2 FQGNSA.

This clonotype was counted ten times or more. The chain recombines TRBV7-2 with TRBJ2-7; tentatively, D is TRBD1 or TRBD2 (5 bases each). This CDR3 has 14 amino acids. Trimming took off 5 bases at V and 2 bases at J, with 13 bases between the two ends. The germline V gene encodes CDR1 SGHTA and CDR2 FQGNSA. The chain's CDR3 is CASSPGRVAYEQYF. In nucleotides, the CDR3 is TGTGCCAGCAGCCCGGGACGGGTTGCCTACGAGCAGTACTTC.

This clonotype was counted ten times or more. CDR3 region: CAISVGTGYGYTF. DNA for the CDR3: TGTGCCATCAGTGTTGGTACCGGCTATGGCTACACCTTC. The chain joins TRBV10-3 to TRBJ1-2; no firm D call. Trimming took 4 bases from V and 4 from J, leaving 10 bases between them. This CDR3 contains 13 residues. Germline CDR1 reads ENHRY; CDR2 reads SYGVKD.

A few counts support this clonotype. The gene calls are TRBV6-2 or TRBV6-3 and TRBJ2-7; D is perhaps TRBD1 (6 bases). CDR1 and CDR2 (germline): MNHEY, SVGEGT. Trimming cost V 5 bases and J 1 base, with 12 bases left between them. The CDR3 is 14 amino acids. The CDR3 sequence: CASSDPGQSYEQYF. The CDR3 region has the DNA TGTGCCAGCAGTGATCCGGGACAATCCTACGAGCAGTACTTC.

This sequence joins TRBV7-9 and TRBJ2-1; the match to TRBD2 covers 13 bases. V shed 2 bases and J 6 bases; nucleotides not matched to a gene: 7. Germline assignment: CDR1 SEHNR and CDR2 FQNEAQ (reference sequence). CDR3 length: 17 residues. DNA for the CDR3: TGTGCCAGCAGCTTACCCGGGACTAGCGGGGTAGGCAATGAGCAGTTCTTC. It encodes CASSLPGTSGVGNEQFF.

DNA of the CDR3: TGTGCCAGCCGTAAGCAGGCTGAGCAGTTCTTC. It specifies CASRKQAEQFF. This chain joins TRBV6-1 and TRBJ2-1; unclear D gene. The CDR3 is 11 residues long. The V and J ends lost 8 bases and 9 bases respectively, with 11 bases between them. Per the germline V gene, CDR1 is MNHNS and CDR2 is SASEGT.

This chain joins TRBV7-3 and TRBJ2-5, with 9 bases identical to TRBD2. V lost 0 bases, J lost 4 bases, and 9 bases stayed unmatched. Germline V gene data show CDR1 as SGHTA and CDR2 as FQGTGA. The CDR3 sequence is 17 residues long. Written as DNA, the CDR3 is TGTGCCAGCAGCTTAACTAGCGGGAGACTGGGCGGAGAGACCCAGTACTTC. Protein: CASSLTSGRLGGETQYF.

At least ten counts were recorded for this clonotype. This chain connects TRBV20-1 to TRBJ2-5; 8 nucleotides match TRBD2. Looked up from germline, CDR1 is DFQATT and CDR2 is SNEGSKA (reference sequence). The V and J ends lost 5 bases and 3 bases, in that order; junction bases with no gene match: 11. The CDR3 length is 15 residues. The CDR3: CSADLAGTKEETQYF. The CDR3, as DNA: TGCAGTGCTGATTTAGCGGGAACAAAGGAAGAGACCCAGTACTTC.

V gene TRBV4-3 combines with J gene TRBJ2-2; D remains unclear. This CDR3 region has 15 residues. V shed 3 bases and J shed 2 bases, with 10 bases lying between them. Germline values: CDR1 LGHNA, CDR2 YSLEER. The CDR3 reads CASSQGYHNTGELFF. The CDR3 nucleotides are TGCGCCAGCAGCCAGGGTTACCATAACACCGGGGAGCTGTTTTTT.

The chain is built from TRBV5-1 and TRBJ2-7, with 9 bases matching TRBD2. There are 15 residues in the CDR3. Per germline, CDR1 SGHRS and CDR2 YFSETQ. Unmatched junction bases numbered 8, after V lost 5 bases and J lost 2 bases. The CDR3 DNA sequence: TGCGCCAGCAGTTGGATAGCGGGGGAACCCTACGAGCAGTACTTC. Residues: CASSWIAGEPYEQYF.

A few counts support this clonotype. V is TRBV29-1 and J is TRBJ2-3, with 8 positions matching TRBD1. This CDR3 has 15 residues. The ends lost 3 bases at V and 1 base at J; junction bases unmatched: 6. The germline V gene has CDR1 SQVTM and CDR2 ANQGSEA. As DNA, the CDR3 is TGCAGCGTTGAGCGACAGGGGACCCGCACAGATACGCAGTATTTT. This translates into CSVERQGTRTDTQYF.

This chain uses TRBV5-6 with TRBJ1-5, with 7 bases fitting TRBD1. The germline CDR1 and CDR2 sequences are SGHDT and YYEEEE. With 2 bases clipped from V and 2 bases from J, the junction kept 7 bases outside the gene matches. CDR3 length: 16 amino acids. CDR3 amino acids: CASSLGVTGRNQPQHF. As DNA, the CDR3 is TGTGCCAGCAGCTTAGGAGTGACAGGGCGCAATCAGCCCCAGCATTTT.

This sequence joins TRBV13 and TRBJ2-5; possible D gene TRBD1, 6 bases. Trimming took off 3 bases at V and 5 bases at J, with 16 bases between the two ends. The CDR3 consists of 15 residues. Germline V gives CDR1 PRHDT, CDR2 FYEKMQ (reference sequence). The CDR3, as DNA: TGTGCCAGCAGCTTTCGGCAGGGGCCGGGGGAGACCCAGTACTTC. It is translated as CASSFRQGPGETQYF.

The sample holds a few counts of this clonotype. The genes are TRBV29-1 and TRBJ1-4, with a possible D match to TRBD1 (5 bases). CDR1 and CDR2 (germline): SQVTM, ANQGSEA. V was clipped by 4 bases and J by 7 bases, with 13 bases between them. The CDR3 runs to 13 residues. The CDR3 is CSVGGGVGEKLFF. The CDR3 DNA is TGCAGCGTTGGCGGGGGGGTCGGTGAAAAACTGTTTTTT.